The 4 T cell receptor beta chains below come from one sample, sequenced in a study of CD8 T cells in Susac syndrome (dated by TCRdb to about 2019). Library method: the immunoSEQ multiplex PCR assay. RNA was extracted with the RNeasy kit and roughly 0.45 to 1 ug was reverse transcribed using random hexamers. TCRdb trimmed public reads at Q25 via fastp, called clones via MiXCR and kept in-frame beta chains. CDR3 protein duplicates are merged, each entry listing the most common genes and DNA. The sample yields some 130,000 distinct CDR3 sequences; 80% to 85% were counted once. The top ten clonotypes cover 0.45% to 0.6% of the sample. Sequences were obtained from CD8+ T cells from PBMCs. Source of these receptors: a human donor with multiple sclerosis.

This clonotype appeared a few times. This CDR3 is CASSPSGGSYEQYF. CDR3 sequence (DNA): TGTGCCAGCAGCCCTTCAGGGGGCTCCTACGAGCAGTACTTC. The V call is TRBV11-2, the J call TRBJ2-7, with 7 bases aligning to TRBD1. With V trimmed by 5 bases and J by 0 bases, 4 bases remained unmatched. The CDR3 consists of 14 residues. Germline-derived CDR1 and CDR2 are SGHAT and FQNNGV.

This clonotype showed up just a few times. The V call is TRBV28, the J call TRBJ1-4, with a possible D match to TRBD1 (6 bases). Between the trimmed V and J ends, which lost 8 bases and 8 bases, there was a span of 9 bases. The CDR3 has 11 amino acids. Germline CDR1 reads MDHEN; CDR2 reads SYDVKM. The CDR3 DNA follows: TGTGCCAGCGCTACAGGGGAAAAACTGTTTTTT. Translation gives CASATGEKLFF.

The CDR3 spells CASSRDRPSGSTNEQFF. The CDR3 DNA reads as TGCGCCAGCAGCCGAGACCGGCCTAGCGGGAGTACCAATGAGCAGTTCTTC. V usage is TRBV4-1 and J usage is TRBJ2-1, with 10 bases aligning to TRBD2. CDR1 is MGHRA and CDR2 is YSYEKL in the germline V gene. Germline trimming cut 4 bases from V and 6 bases from J; bases unmatched to any gene: 12. The CDR3 is 17 residues long.

The rearrangement uses TRBV5-4 and TRBJ2-1; D gene unclear. The CDR3 consists of 15 residues. V was clipped by 3 bases and J by 5 bases, with 15 bases between them. The germline V gene has CDR1 SGHNT and CDR2 YYREEE (reference sequence). CDR3: CASSSMGDPNNEQFF. The CDR3 nucleotides read TGTGCCAGCAGCTCGATGGGTGACCCGAACAATGAGCAGTTCTTC. Filled out from reference TRBV5-4 and TRBJ2-1, the complete variable domain reads ETGVTQSPTHLIKTRGQQVTLRCSSQSGHNTVSWYQQALGQGPQFIFQYYREEENGRGNFPPRFSGLQFPNYSSELNVNALELDDSALYLCASSSMGDPNNEQFFGPGTRLTVL.